Listed here are 10 T cell receptor beta chains from one sample, sequenced in a study of blood T cell repertoires in COVID-19 (dated by TCRdb to the early 2020s). Library construction relied on the immunoSEQ multiplex PCR assay. Drawn from immuneACCESS, this table holds only the in-frame rearrangements with V and J called that TCRdb kept. Clones are partly lost; checked studies trace under half to an unresolved V gene and leave the rest unexplained. This sample comprises 240,000 or so clones, roughly 82% of them detected only once. Of the sample, around an eighth is held by the ten largest clones. The source material was peripheral blood. The receptors stem from a man older than 75 with acute or convalescent COVID-19.

The CDR3 DNA reads TGTGCCAGCAGTTTGAGGTCGGGGGGGAACACTGAAGCTTTCTTT. Amino acid sequence: CASSLRSGGNTEAFF. The chain uses TRBV27 and TRBJ1-1; D might be TRBD1 (5 bases). Germline CDR1 MNHEY, CDR2 SMNVEV (reference sequence). V was clipped by 3 bases and J by 1 base, with 12 bases between them. There are 15 residues in the CDR3.

This rearrangement joins TRBV29-1 to TRBJ1-1; D not resolved. Germline V CDR1 and CDR2: SQVTM, ANQGSEA. The CDR3 has 13 amino acids. Trimming stripped 1 base from V and 1 base from J, with 7 bases between. The CDR3 sequence is CSVEVQKNTEAFF. The CDR3, as DNA: TGCAGCGTTGAAGTTCAGAAGAACACTGAAGCTTTCTTT.

The chain joins TRBV6-6 to TRBJ1-5; D might be TRBD1 (6 bases). The V gene lost 3 bases and the J gene lost 6 bases, with 18 bases spanning the gap. Germline loops: CDR1 MNHNY, CDR2 SVGAGI (reference sequence). This CDR3 contains 16 residues. The chain's CDR3 is CASSYEDRQGIQPQHF. The CDR3 nucleotides read TGTGCCAGCAGTTATGAAGACAGGCAGGGAATTCAGCCCCAGCATTTT.

CDR3 coding DNA: TGTGCCAGCGGGTCCAGCGGGGGGCCTACAGATACGCAGTATTTT. Encoded protein: CASGSSGGPTDTQYF. The chain couples TRBV6-5 to TRBJ2-3; 9 bases map to TRBD2. CDR3 length equals 15 residues. Germline V CDR1 and CDR2: MNHEY, SVGAGI. Trimming took 8 bases from V and 3 from J; bases not matched to a gene: 9.

The chain has TRBV3-1 (or the pseudogene TRBV3-2) and TRBJ2-2, with TRBD1 as a possible D gene (6 bases). Germline-derived CDR1 and CDR2 are LGHDT and YNNKEL (reference sequence). The V gene lost 8 bases and the J gene lost 5 bases, with 6 bases spanning the gap. The CDR3 is made up of 11 amino acids. CDR3 bases: TGTGCCAGCCAGGGGACCGGGGAGCTGTTTTTT. Its translation: CASQGTGELFF.

The chain combines TRBV2 with TRBJ2-6, with D possibly TRBD2 on 5 matching bases. CDR3 length equals 18 residues. Per the germline V gene, CDR1 is SNHLY and CDR2 is FYNNEI. Trimming pared 1 base from V and 4 bases from J, leaving 17 bases between. CDR3 DNA sequence: TGTGCCAGCAGTGAAGAGGGTGGAGCGGTGATCGGGGCCAACGTCCTGACTTTC. Its protein product is CASSEEGGAVIGANVLTF.

The chain recombines TRBV27 with TRBJ2-3, with D perhaps TRBD1 (5 bases). V was pared by 1 base and J by 3 bases, with 14 bases between. This CDR3 spans 16 amino acids. Per the germline V gene, CDR1 is MNHEY and CDR2 is SMNVEV (reference sequence). The DNA for the CDR3 is TGTGCCAGCAGTTTATTGGGGCAGGGTAGGACAGATACGCAGTATTTT. Protein sequence: CASSLLGQGRTDTQYF.

The genes are TRBV27 and TRBJ2-3; no clear D. The length of the CDR3 is 11 residues. V was trimmed by 6 bases and J by 6 bases, leaving 7 bases between them. CDR1 and CDR2 (germline): MNHEY, SMNVEV (reference sequence). This chain's CDR3 is CASSSQDTQYF. The CDR3 nucleotides read TGTGCCAGCAGCTCACAGGATACGCAGTATTTT.

This chain joins TRBV24-1 and TRBJ2-2; tentatively, D is TRBD1 (5 bases). The CDR3 totals 12 residues. Trimming left V 11 bases short and J 6 bases short, with 12 bases between. Germline V gene sequence: CDR1 KGHDR, CDR2 SFDVKD. CDR3 in DNA: TGTGCCAGTACCCAGGGTCCCGGGGAGCTGTTTTTT. It is translated as CASTQGPGELFF.

This clone was detected a few times. The rearrangement uses TRBV7-2 and TRBJ2-1; TRBD2 matches at 9 bases. V shed 2 bases and J 2 bases; nucleotides not matched to a gene: 4. CDR1 is SGHTA, CDR2 FQGNSA, per germline. The CDR3 is 16 residues long. The CDR3 DNA reads TGTGCCAGCAGCTTATATGCGGGGGGGACCTACAATGAGCAGTTCTTC. Its protein is CASSLYAGGTYNEQFF.